This record covers a single T cell receptor (beta chain). Its antigen is not identified. These data belong to a study of T cell repertoires in cytomegalovirus infection. Study details: CMV infection plus the matching HLA type was flagged by public TCR beta signatures.

TCRdb ran MiXCR on the reads and lists one entry per CDR3 protein. In the table there are nearly 450,000 distinct CDR3 sequences, approximately 31% of which are singletons. Study-level findings and limits: The ex vivo response was dominated by HLA-C-restricted CMV-specific TCR beta clonotypes. Summed public TCR beta family frequency identified CMV carriers bearing the relevant HLA.

Source material: PBMCs. The receptor was isolated from a human donor in good health (CMV status not recorded). Some clones in this sample may be carry-over from other donors' samples.

Here the CDR3 DNA reads TGCAGTGCTAGAGATCTTAATTCGCCGTCCTACAATGAGCAGTTCTTC. Translating gives CSARDLNSPSYNEQFF. J is TRBJ2-1 and V is TRBV20-1; D uncertain. CDR1 DFQATT and CDR2 SNEGSKA come from the germline V gene (reference sequence). The germline V and J ends were trimmed by 0 bases and 1 base, with 13 bases remaining between them. CDR3 length equals 16 residues.